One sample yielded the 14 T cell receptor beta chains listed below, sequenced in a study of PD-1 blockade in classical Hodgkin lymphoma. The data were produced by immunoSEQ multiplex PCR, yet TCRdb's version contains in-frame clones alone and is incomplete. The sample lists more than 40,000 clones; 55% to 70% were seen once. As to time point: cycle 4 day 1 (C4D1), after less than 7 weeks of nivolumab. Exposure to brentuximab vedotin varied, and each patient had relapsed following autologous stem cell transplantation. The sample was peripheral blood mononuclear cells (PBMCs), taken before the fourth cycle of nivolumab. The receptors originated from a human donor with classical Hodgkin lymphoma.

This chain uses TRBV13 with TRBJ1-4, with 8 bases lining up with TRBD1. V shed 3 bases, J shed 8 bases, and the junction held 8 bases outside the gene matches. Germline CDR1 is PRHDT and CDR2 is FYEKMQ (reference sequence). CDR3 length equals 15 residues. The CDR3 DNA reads TGTGCCAGCAGCTTTGCAGGGGGCGAGGGAGAAAAACTGTTTTTT. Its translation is CASSFAGGEGEKLFF.

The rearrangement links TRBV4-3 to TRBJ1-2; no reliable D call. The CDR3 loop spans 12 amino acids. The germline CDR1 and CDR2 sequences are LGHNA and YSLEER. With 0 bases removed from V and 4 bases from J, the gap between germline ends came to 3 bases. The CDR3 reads CASSQDFYGYTF. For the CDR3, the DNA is TGCGCCAGCAGCCAAGATTTCTATGGCTACACCTTC.

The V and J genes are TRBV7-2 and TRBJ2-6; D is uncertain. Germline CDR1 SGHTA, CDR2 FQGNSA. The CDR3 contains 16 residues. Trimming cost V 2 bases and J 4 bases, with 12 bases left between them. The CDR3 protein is CASSLYPALGANVLTF. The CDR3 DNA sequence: TGTGCCAGCAGCTTATATCCGGCCTTGGGGGCCAACGTCCTGACTTTC.

CDR3 loop: CASSESNRLNSPLHF. In nucleotides, the CDR3 is TGTGCCAGCAGTGAAAGTAATCGGCTTAATTCACCCCTCCACTTT. The genes are TRBV6-1 and TRBJ1-6; unclear D gene. The CDR3 runs 15 residues. Trimming stripped 2 bases from V and 6 bases from J, with 11 bases between. Germline values: CDR1 MNHNS, CDR2 SASEGT.

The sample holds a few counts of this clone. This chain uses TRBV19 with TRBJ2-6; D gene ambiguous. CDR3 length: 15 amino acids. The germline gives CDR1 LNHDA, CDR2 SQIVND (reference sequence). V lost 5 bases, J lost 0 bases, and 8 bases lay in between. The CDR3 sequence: CASSEINSGANVLTF. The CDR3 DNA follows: TGTGCCAGTAGTGAGATTAACTCTGGGGCCAACGTCCTGACTTTC.

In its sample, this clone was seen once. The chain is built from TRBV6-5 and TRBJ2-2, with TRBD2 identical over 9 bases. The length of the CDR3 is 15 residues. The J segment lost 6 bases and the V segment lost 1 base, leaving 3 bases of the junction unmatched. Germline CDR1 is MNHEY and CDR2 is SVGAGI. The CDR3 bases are TGTGCCAGCAGTTACTGGACTAGCGTCGCCGGGGAGCTGTTTTTT. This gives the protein CASSYWTSVAGELFF.

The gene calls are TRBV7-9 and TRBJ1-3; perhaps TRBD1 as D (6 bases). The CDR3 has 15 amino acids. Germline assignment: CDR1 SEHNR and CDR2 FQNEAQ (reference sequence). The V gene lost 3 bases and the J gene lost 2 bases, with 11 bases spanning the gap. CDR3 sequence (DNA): TGTGCCAGCAGCTTTGTACAGGGTACTGGAAACACCATATATTTT. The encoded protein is CASSFVQGTGNTIYF.

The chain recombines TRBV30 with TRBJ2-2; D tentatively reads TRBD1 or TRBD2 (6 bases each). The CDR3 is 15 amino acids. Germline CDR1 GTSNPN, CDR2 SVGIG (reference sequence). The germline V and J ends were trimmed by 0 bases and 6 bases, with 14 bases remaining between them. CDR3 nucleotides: TGTGCCTGGAGTGTACGAGGGGGGATGGCCGGGGAGCTGTTTTTT. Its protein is CAWSVRGGMAGELFF. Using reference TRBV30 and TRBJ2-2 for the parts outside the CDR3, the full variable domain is SQTIHQWPATLVQPVGSPLSLECTVEGTSNPNLYWYRQAAGRGLQLLFYSVGIGQISSEVPQNLSASRPQDRQFILSSKKLLLSDSGFYLCAWSVRGGMAGELFFGEGSRLTVL.

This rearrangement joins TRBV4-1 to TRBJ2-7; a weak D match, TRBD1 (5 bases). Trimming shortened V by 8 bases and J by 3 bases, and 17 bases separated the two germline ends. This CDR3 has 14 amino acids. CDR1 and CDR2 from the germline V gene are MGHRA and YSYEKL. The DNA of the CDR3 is TGCGCCAGCCCAACTGAGACAGAGATCTACGAGCAGTACTTC. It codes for CASPTETEIYEQYF.

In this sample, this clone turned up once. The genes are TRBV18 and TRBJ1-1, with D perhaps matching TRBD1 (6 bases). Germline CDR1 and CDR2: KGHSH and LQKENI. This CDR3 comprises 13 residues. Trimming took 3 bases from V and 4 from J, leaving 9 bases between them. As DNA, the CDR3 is TGTGCCAGCTCACCGGAGGGGGGCACTGAAGCTTTCTTT. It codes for CASSPEGGTEAFF.

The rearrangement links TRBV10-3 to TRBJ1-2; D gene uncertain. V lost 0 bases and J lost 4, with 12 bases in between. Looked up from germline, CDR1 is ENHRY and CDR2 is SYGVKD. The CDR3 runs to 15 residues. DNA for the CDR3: TGTGCCATCAGTGAGTCCGTATCGGCAGTCTATGGCTACACCTTC. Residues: CAISESVSAVYGYTF.

The CDR3 sequence is CASRGGPEAFF. Written as DNA, the CDR3 is TGTGCCAGTAGGGGAGGGCCTGAAGCTTTCTTT. The chain combines TRBV19 with TRBJ1-1; no definite D call. Germline CDR1 LNHDA, CDR2 SQIVND (reference sequence). V dropped 6 bases and J dropped 6 bases, with 8 bases sitting between them. The CDR3 spans 11 residues.

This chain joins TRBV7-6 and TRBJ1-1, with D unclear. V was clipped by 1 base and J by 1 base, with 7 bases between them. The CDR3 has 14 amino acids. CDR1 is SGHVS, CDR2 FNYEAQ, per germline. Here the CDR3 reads CASSLEVGNTEAFF. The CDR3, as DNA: TGTGCCAGCAGCTTAGAGGTTGGGAACACTGAAGCTTTCTTT.

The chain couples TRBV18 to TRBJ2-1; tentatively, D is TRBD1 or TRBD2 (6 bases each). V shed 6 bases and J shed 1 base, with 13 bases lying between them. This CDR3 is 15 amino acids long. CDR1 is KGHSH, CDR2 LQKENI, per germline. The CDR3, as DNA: TGTGCCAGCTCGTCTGGAGGGGGGTCCTACAATGAGCAGTTCTTC. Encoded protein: CASSSGGGSYNEQFF.